The T cell receptor beta chain described here comes from a study of shared clonotypes between healthy human individuals. V dropped 3 bases and J dropped 8 bases, with 10 bases sitting between them. CDR3 length: 11 residues. In germline, CDR1 is SQVTM, CDR2 ANQGSEA. Here immunoSEQ multiplex PCR was the method, and the copy in TCRdb shows in-frame clones only, minus some. The sample consists of some 2,500,000 clones, over 85% of them appearing once. The TCR originated in a man between 18 and 35 years old in good health. Some clones in this sample may be carry-over from other donors' samples. The chain recombines TRBV29-1 with TRBJ1-1; the D is unclear. Sequenced input: naive CD4+ T cells from PBMCs. Specified subset: CD45RA+ positively selected. The DNA of the CDR3 is TGCAGCGTTGAGAGGGCGGCCGAAGCTTTCTTT. Translated: CSVERAAEAFF. Drawing the rest from reference TRBV29-1 and TRBJ1-1, the complete variable domain is SAVISQKPSRDICQRGTSLTIQCQVDSQVTMMFWYRQQPGQSLTLIATANQGSEATYESGFVIDKFPISRPNLTFSTLTVSNMSPEDSSIYLCSVERAAEAFFGQGTRLTVV.